This entry is about one T cell receptor (beta chain). The target antigen is unknown. The data derive from a study of cytomegalovirus exposure and HLA in healthy donors. Study overall: Around 87 million unique TCRs, all from HLA-typed donors, were included in an early release of the data.

The CDR3 is made up of 13 amino acids. The germline CDR1 and CDR2 sequences are SGHVS and FNYEAQ. V lost 1 base and J lost 6, with 9 bases in between. PCR involved 60 Vbeta and 13 Jbeta primers. TCRdb's copy holds only in-frame clones and misses some; the assay was immunoSEQ multiplex PCR. Altogether approximately 110,000 clones are present, over 60% being singletons, with the ten largest covering approximately 13%. General study results and limits: A reported reduction in N-insertions relative to the 666-donor mean was seen in an Asian-associated ancestry cluster in a later analysis. In a later analysis, compared with equally common non-associated chains, HLA-associated beta chains were more expanded.

Sequenced input: PBMCs. V usage is TRBV7-6 and J usage is TRBJ1-2; D is unresolved. This TCR came from a woman aged 60-75 years in good health and CMV-seropositive. The CDR3 loop reads CASSLEEADGYTF. CDR3 sequence (DNA): TGTGCCAGCAGCTTAGAAGAGGCCGATGGCTACACCTTC.